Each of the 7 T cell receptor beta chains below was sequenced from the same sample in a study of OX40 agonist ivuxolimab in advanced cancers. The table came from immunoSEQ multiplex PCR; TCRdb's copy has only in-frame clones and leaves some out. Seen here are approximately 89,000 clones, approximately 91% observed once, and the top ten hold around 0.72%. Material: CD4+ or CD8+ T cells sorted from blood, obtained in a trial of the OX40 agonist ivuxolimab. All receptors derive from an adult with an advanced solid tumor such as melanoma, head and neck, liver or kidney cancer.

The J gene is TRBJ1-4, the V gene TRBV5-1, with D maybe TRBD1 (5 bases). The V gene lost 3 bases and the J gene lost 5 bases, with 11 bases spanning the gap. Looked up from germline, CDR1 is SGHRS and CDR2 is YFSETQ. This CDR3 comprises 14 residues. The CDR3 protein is CASSSGRGNEKLFF. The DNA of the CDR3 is TGCGCCAGCAGCTCAGGACGGGGCAATGAAAAACTGTTTTTT.

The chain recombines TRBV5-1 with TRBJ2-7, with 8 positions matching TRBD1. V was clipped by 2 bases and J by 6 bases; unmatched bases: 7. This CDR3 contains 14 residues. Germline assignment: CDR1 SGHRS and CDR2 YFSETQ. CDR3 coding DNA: TGCGCCAGCAGCTTTGGACAGGGATCTGGCGAGCAGTACTTC. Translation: CASSFGQGSGEQYF.

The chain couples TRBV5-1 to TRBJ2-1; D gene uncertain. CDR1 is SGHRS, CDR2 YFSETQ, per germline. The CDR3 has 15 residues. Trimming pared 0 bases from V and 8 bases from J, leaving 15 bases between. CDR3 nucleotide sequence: TGCGCCAGCAGCTTGGCCGGAACAGATATCTATGAGCAGTTCTTC. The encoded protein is CASSLAGTDIYEQFF. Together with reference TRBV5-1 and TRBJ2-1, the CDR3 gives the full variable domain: KAGVTQTPRYLIKTRGQQVTLSCSPISGHRSVSWYQQTPGQGLQFLFEYFSETQRNKGNFPGRFSGRQFSNSRSEMNVSTLELGDSALYLCASSLAGTDIYEQFFGPGTRLTVL.

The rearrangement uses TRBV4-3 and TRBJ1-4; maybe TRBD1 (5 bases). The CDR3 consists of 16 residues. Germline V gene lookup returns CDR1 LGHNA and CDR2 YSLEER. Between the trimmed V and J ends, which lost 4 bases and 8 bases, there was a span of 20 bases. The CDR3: CASSLQLIGGGEKLFF. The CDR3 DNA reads TGCGCCAGCAGCCTCCAATTAATCGGGGGTGGCGAAAAACTGTTTTTT.

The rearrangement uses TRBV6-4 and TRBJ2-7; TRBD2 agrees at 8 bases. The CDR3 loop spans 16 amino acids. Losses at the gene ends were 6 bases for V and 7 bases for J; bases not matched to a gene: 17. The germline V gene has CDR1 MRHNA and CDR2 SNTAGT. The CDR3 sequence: CASRKRASGCLWEQYF. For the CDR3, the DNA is TGTGCCAGCAGGAAAAGAGCTAGCGGGTGTCTGTGGGAGCAGTACTTC.

CDR3 bases: TGTGCCAGCAGCTTAGGGGCAGGCCTCTCCTACGAGCAGTACTTC. It is translated as CASSLGAGLSYEQYF. The chain combines TRBV11-1 with TRBJ2-7; no reliable D call. V was cut by 1 base and J by 0 bases, with 10 bases left in between. Germline V lookup: CDR1 SGHAT, CDR2 FQDESV (reference sequence). The CDR3 extends over 15 amino acids. Full variable domain (missing parts from reference TRBV11-1 and TRBJ2-7): EAEVAQSPRYKITEKSQAVAFWCDPISGHATLYWYRQILGQGPELLVQFQDESVVDDSQLPKDRFSAERLKGVDSTLKIQPAELGDSAMYLCASSLGAGLSYEQYFGPGTRLTVT.

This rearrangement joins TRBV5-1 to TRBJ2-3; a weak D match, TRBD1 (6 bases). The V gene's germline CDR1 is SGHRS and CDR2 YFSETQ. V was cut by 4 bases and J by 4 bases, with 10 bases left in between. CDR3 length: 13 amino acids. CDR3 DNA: TGCGCCAGCAGCATACAGGGTCCAGATACGCAGTATTTT. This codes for CASSIQGPDTQYF.